Sequencing of this T cell receptor (beta chain) was carried out in a study of blood T cell repertoires in COVID-19. In the study overall: The United States, Italy and Spain provided the acute and convalescent COVID-19 samples.

V lost 7 bases to trimming and J lost 1 base, with 11 bases between them. The CDR3 is made up of 15 amino acids. The V gene's germline CDR1 is MNHEY and CDR2 SMNVEV (reference sequence). Sequencing used immunoSEQ multiplex PCR; TCRdb keeps in-frame clones, though not all of them. The sample consists of 70,000 or so clones, 79% of them appearing once. This clone was seen a single time. This chain connects TRBV27 to TRBJ1-6; D perhaps matches TRBD1 (5 bases). The specimen was peripheral blood. The TCR comes from a man aged 55 to 70 with acute or convalescent COVID-19. In DNA form, the CDR3 reads TGTGCCAGCAAGCAAAGGGGATCCTATAATTCACCCCTCCACTTT. It specifies CASKQRGSYNSPLHF.